This T cell receptor beta chain was obtained from a study of CD4 T cells in relation to SARS-CoV-2 and coronaviruses (dated by TCRdb to about 2021). For the study in its entirety: HLA restriction was mapped for shared crossreactive spike epitopes using patient-derived lymphoblastoid cell lines. A different TCR-beta assay, based on Illumina, was used to sequence expansion assays from other donors in the study. The study assessed, at the TCR clonotype level, memory CD4+ T cell crossreactivity between SARS-CoV-2 and common cold coronavirus spike proteins. The Adaptive Biotechnologies TCR-sequencing kit was used to sequence samples from a few pre-COVID donors and the naive versus memory experiments, whereas other data were Illumina-based. The research as a whole found: Compared with monoreactive clones, crossreactive clones had significantly weaker SARS-CoV-2-driven expansion, a result consistent with antigenic imprinting. Sequencing naive versus memory cells indicated that the assay picks up memory recall responses, not primary responses primed during culture. No donor contributed both pre-pandemic and post-infection samples, which limited tracing the source of pre-existing responses. Since the crossreactivity analysis centred on spike protein, crossreactivity against other viral proteins was not assessed. Small numbers of patients and of tested TCRs limited the study. Around three fifths of donors had memory CD4+ clonotypes that crossrecognized SARS-CoV-2 and at least one common cold coronavirus spike.

CD4+ T cells from unexposed donors were collected before the COVID-19 pandemic (2011-2018). Naive and memory CD4+ T cells were separated from cryopreserved PBMCs by first enriching for CD4 and then performing EasySep naive CD4+ T cell enrichment. The leukapheresis product for the unexposed donors was obtained through commercial purchase. Ficoll-Paque PLUS gradient centrifugation was used to isolate PBMCs from either whole blood or leukapheresis product. PBMCs were either cryopreserved at -140 degrees C or used fresh in the expansion assay. The QIAamp Micro DNA Kit was used to extract genomic DNA from the CD4+ T cells. Taken from cysteine to phenylalanine, the CDR3 has 15 residues. Only the CDR3 part of the read is kept: 45 bases, read in frame from the first base. V and J are trimmed by 0 bases and 0 bases, and the gene matches miss 0 bases of the junction. From a lookup of the germline V gene, CDR1 and CDR2 are SGHVS and FNYEAQ.

Uncultured naive and memory CD4+ T cell DNA received deep-resolution immunoSEQ TCR-beta sequencing. In the original analysis: During preprocessing, nonproductive sequences were discarded, as were any CDR3s that did not begin with C, did not end with F or W, or were shorter than 7 amino acids. Cultured and uncultured naive and memory CD4+ repertoires were searched for previously identified spike- and CEF-reactive CDR3s. CDR3 homology was quantified as pairwise Levenshtein distance, calculated with the stringdist R package after three terminal residues were trimmed from each end. This immuneACCESS table, as held by TCRdb, lists in-frame sequences with V and J called but not all clones. Of the missing ones, under half trace to an unresolved V gene in checked studies; the others have no known cause. V, J and clone size reflect that table, while D and trimming were determined from the DNA. Here the sample has tens of thousands of clones; approximately 95% occur a single time. 0.23% of the sample is taken by the ten largest.

This clone is a singleton in its sample. The antigen this receptor binds is unknown. No base quality information exists; no much larger clone differs at one position. The sequence joins TRBV7-6 to TRBJ2-3; 7 nucleotides in the junction match TRBD1. The source of this sequence is a human donor in good health. The sequenced sample consisted of naive CD4+ T cells from PBMCs. In the paper's terms, the cell subset or site label means: naive CD4+ T cells isolated by negative enrichment. The CDR3 corresponds to CASSLAGQSTDTQYF. The sequenced DNA is TGTGCCAGCAGCTTAGCGGGACAGAGCACAGATACGCAGTATTTT.